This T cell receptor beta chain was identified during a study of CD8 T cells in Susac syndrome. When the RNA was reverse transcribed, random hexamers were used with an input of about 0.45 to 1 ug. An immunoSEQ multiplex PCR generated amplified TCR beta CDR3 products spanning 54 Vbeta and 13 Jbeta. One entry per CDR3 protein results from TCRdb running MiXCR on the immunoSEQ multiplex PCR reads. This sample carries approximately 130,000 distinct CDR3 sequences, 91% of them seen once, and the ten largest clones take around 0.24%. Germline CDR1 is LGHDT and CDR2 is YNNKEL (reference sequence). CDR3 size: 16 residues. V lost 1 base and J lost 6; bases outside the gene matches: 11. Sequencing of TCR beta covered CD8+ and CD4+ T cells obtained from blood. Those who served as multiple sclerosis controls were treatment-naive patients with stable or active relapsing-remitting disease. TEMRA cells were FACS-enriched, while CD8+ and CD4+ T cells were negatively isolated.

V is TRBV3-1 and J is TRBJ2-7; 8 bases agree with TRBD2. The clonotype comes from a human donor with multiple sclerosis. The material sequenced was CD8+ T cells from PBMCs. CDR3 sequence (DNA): TGTGCCAGCAGCCAAGGACACGGGAGGGCCGGATCCGAGCAGTACTTC. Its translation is CASSQGHGRAGSEQYF.